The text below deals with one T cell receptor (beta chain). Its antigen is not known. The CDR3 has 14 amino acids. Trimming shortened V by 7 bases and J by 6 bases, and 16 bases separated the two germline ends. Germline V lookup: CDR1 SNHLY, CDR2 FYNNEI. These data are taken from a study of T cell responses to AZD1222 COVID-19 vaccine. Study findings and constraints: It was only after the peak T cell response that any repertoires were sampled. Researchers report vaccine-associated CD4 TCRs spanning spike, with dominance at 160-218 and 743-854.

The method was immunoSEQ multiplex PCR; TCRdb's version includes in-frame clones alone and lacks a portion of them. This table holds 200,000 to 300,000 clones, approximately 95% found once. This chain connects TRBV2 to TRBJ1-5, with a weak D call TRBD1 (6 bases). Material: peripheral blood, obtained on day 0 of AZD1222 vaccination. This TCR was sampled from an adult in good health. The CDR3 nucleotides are TGTGCCAGCACCCTCTTAGGGGGTGGTCAGCCCCAGCATTTT. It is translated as CASTLLGGGQPQHF.